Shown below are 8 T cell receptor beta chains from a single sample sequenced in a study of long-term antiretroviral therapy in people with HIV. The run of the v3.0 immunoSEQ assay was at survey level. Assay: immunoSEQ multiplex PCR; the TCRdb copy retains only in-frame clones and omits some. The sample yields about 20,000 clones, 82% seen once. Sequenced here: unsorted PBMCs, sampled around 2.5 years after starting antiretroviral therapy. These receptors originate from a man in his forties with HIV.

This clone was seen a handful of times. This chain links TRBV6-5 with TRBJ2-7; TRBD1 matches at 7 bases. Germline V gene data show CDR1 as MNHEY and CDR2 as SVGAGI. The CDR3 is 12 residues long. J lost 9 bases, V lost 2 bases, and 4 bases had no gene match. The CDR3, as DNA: TGTGCCAGCAGTTACCGGACAGGACTGCAGTACTTC. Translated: CASSYRTGLQYF.

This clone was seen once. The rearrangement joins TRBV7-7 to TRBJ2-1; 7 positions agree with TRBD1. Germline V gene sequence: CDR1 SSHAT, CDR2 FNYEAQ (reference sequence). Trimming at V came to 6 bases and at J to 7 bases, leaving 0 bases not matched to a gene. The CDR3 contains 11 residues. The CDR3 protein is CASRQGNEQFF. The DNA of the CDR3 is TGTGCCAGCAGACAGGGGAATGAGCAGTTCTTC.

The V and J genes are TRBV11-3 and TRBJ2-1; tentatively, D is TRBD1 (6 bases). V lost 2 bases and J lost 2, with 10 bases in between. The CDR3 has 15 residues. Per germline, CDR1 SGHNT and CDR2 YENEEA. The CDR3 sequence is CASSLSRGTYNEQFF. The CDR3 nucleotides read TGTGCCAGCAGCTTATCCAGGGGCACCTACAATGAGCAGTTCTTC.

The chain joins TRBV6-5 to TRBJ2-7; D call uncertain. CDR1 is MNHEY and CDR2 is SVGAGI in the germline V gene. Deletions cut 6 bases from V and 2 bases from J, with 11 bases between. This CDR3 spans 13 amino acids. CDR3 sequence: CASRFSLTYEQYF. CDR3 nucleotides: TGTGCCAGCAGGTTCAGTCTTACCTACGAGCAGTACTTC.

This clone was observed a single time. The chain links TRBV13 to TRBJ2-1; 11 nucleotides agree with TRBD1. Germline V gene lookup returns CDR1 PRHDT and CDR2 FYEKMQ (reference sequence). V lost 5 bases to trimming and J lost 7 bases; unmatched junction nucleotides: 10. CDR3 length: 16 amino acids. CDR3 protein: CASSPNPGQGANEQFF. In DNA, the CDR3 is TGTGCCAGCAGCCCAAACCCAGGACAGGGGGCTAATGAGCAGTTCTTC.

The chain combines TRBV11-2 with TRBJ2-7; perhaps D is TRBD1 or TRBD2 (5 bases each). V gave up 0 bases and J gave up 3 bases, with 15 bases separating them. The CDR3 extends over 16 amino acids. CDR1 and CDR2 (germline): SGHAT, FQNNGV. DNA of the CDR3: TGTGCCAGCAGCTTAGAACTTGATCCGAGGGGCTACGAGCAGTACTTC. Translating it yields CASSLELDPRGYEQYF.

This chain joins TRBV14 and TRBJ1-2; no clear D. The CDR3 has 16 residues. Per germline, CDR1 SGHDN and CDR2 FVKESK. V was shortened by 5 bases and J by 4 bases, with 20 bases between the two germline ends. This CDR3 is CASSARSSRLTYGYTF. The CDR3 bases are TGTGCCAGCAGCGCTAGGTCCAGTCGTTTGACCTATGGCTACACCTTC.

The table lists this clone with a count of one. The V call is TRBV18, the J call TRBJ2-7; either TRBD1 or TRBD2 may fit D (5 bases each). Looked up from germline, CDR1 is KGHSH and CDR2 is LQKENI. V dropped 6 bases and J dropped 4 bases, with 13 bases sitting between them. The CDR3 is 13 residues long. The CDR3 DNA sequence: TGTGCCAGCTCCCTGGGGACGCTATACGAGCAGTACTTC. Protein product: CASSLGTLYEQYF.